What follows are 23 T cell receptor beta chains derived from one specimen sequenced in a study of CD8 T cells in ankylosing spondylitis. Study-level results: Characteristic, it appeared, of ankylosing spondylitis blood was a TCR beta motif of 7 or 8 highly homologous variants.

TCRdb analysed the 5' RACE reads with MiXCR anew, one entry per CDR3 protein. The sample holds over 400,000 distinct CDR3 sequences; about 25% are singletons and the top ten take 0.89%. The antigens of these receptors remain unknown. Sequencing was carried out using blood, either unsorted or a sorted T cell fraction (not recorded which). Receptors were obtained from a male donor with ankylosing spondylitis.

The V call is TRBV7-2, the J call TRBJ2-3; the D is unclear. The CDR3 extends over 12 amino acids. V was clipped by 6 bases and J by 9 bases, with 13 bases between them. The germline gives CDR1 SGHTA, CDR2 FQGNSA. Written as DNA, the CDR3 is TGTGCCAGCAGTTCGCCCCGCCAGACGCAGTATTTT. Translating gives CASSSPRQTQYF.

This clonotype was seen only a few times. The chain joins TRBV20-1 to TRBJ2-7; TRBD2 agrees at 8 bases. V shed 3 bases and J 1 base; nucleotides not matched to a gene: 8. Germline V gene lookup returns CDR1 DFQATT and CDR2 SNEGSKA (reference sequence). The CDR3 covers 15 residues. Here the CDR3 reads CSASRPSGFSYEQYF. The DNA of the CDR3 is TGCAGTGCTAGTAGGCCTAGCGGGTTTTCCTACGAGCAGTACTTC.

V gene TRBV10-3 combines with J gene TRBJ2-3; D is unresolved. V lost 1 base and J 8 bases, leaving 13 bases between the germline ends. CDR1 is ENHRY and CDR2 is SYGVKD in the germline V gene. CDR3 length equals 14 residues. This CDR3 reads CAISEYVKGITQYF. The DNA for the CDR3 is TGTGCCATCAGTGAGTACGTGAAGGGAATTACGCAGTATTTT.

This clonotype has more than one count but fewer than ten. CDR3 amino acids: CAISENKNTGELFF. In nucleotides, the CDR3 is TGTGCCATCAGTGAGAACAAAAACACCGGGGAGCTGTTTTTT. This chain links TRBV10-3 with TRBJ2-2; no reliable D call. The CDR3 has 14 residues. Trimming stripped 2 bases from V and 2 bases from J, with 6 bases between. CDR1 and CDR2 (germline): ENHRY, SYGVKD.

A few counts support this clonotype. The V gene is TRBV7-6, the J gene TRBJ1-2; D perhaps matches TRBD1 (6 bases). V was trimmed by 6 bases and J by 3 bases, leaving 14 bases between them. Germline-derived CDR1 and CDR2 are SGHVS and FNYEAQ. The CDR3 length is 14 residues. The CDR3 region has the DNA TGTGCCAGCAGTCAGGGGCCAGCGGACTATGGCTACACCTTC. As protein: CASSQGPADYGYTF.

The sample holds a few counts of this clonotype. The chain joins TRBV21-1 to TRBJ1-1. TRBV21-1 is assigned pseudogene status. The CDR3 covers 12 residues. Here the CDR3 DNA reads TGTGCCAGCAGTCCATTGGACAGTGAAGCTTTCTTT. It encodes CASSPLDSEAFF.

The chain couples TRBV11-3 to TRBJ1-2, with D possibly TRBD1 on 6 matching bases. This CDR3 has 15 amino acids. The ends were cut back, 1 base at V and 8 bases at J, with 17 bases in the middle. Germline V gene sequence: CDR1 SGHNT, CDR2 YENEEA. The CDR3 coding sequence is TGTGCCAGCAGCTTAGGGGGGGGCGTCCTAAGAGGCTACACCTTC. Translation: CASSLGGGVLRGYTF.

In this sample, this clonotype turned up a few times. This chain connects TRBV20-1 to TRBJ1-3, with 7 bases that match TRBD1. Germline CDR1 reads DFQATT; CDR2 reads SNEGSKA (reference sequence). There are 15 residues in the CDR3. Trimming cost V 3 bases and J 3 bases; bases outside gene matches: 8. The CDR3: CSARGTVGSGNTIYF. DNA for the CDR3: TGCAGTGCTAGGGGGACAGTTGGAAGTGGAAACACCATATATTTT.

In this sample, this clonotype turned up a few times. The chain links TRBV20-1 to TRBJ2-5; 8 nucleotides match TRBD2. The CDR3 is 14 residues long. In germline, CDR1 is DFQATT, CDR2 SNEGSKA (reference sequence). V shed 3 bases and J 5 bases; nucleotides not matched to a gene: 8. The CDR3 nucleotides read TGCAGTGCTAGTTCGGGAGGGCTGGGGGAGACCCAGTACTTC. Translated, it gives CSASSGGLGETQYF.

This clonotype occurred a few times. The CDR3, as DNA: TGCAGTGCTATTCGTCTAGCGGGGTCCGACGAGCAGTACTTC. Its protein product is CSAIRLAGSDEQYF. This chain connects TRBV20-1 to TRBJ2-7; the match to TRBD2 covers 9 bases. CDR3 size: 14 residues. Germline V gene data show CDR1 as DFQATT and CDR2 as SNEGSKA (reference sequence). Trimming removed 4 bases from V and 5 bases from J; junction bases left unmatched: 9.

This chain connects TRBV24-1 to TRBJ2-1, with no clear D. CDR1 is KGHDR and CDR2 is SFDVKD in the germline V gene. The CDR3 is made up of 15 amino acids. V lost 3 bases to trimming and J lost 8 bases, with 16 bases between them. CDR3 loop: CATSDPIKPKYEQFF. CDR3 bases: TGTGCCACCAGTGATCCAATTAAGCCAAAGTATGAGCAGTTCTTC.

The V call is TRBV9, the J call TRBJ2-2; D is possibly TRBD2 (7 bases). V gave up 0 bases and J gave up 10 bases, with 16 bases separating them. The germline V gene encodes CDR1 SGDLS and CDR2 YYNGEE. The CDR3 is 15 amino acids. CDR3 bases: TGTGCCAGCAGCGTAGGGGGGGGCCACCAACAGGAGCTGTTTTTT. It is translated as CASSVGGGHQQELFF.

V and J are TRBV15 and TRBJ2-5; TRBD2 is a possible D gene (5 bases). The CDR3 has 13 amino acids. Germline CDR1 reads LNHNV; CDR2 reads YYDKDF (reference sequence). Trimming took off 0 bases at V and 9 bases at J, with 11 bases between the two ends. The CDR3 sequence is CATSRDLGGAQYF. CDR3 bases: TGTGCCACCAGCAGAGATCTAGGAGGAGCCCAGTACTTC.

This clonotype has only a few counts. The chain employs TRBV5-1 and TRBJ2-3; D perhaps matches TRBD2 (6 bases). The CDR3 is made up of 15 amino acids. Trimming left V 3 bases short and J 5 bases short, with 16 bases between. Germline V lookup: CDR1 SGHRS, CDR2 YFSETQ. CDR3 loop: CASSSSQWGEDTQYF. DNA for the CDR3: TGCGCCAGCAGCTCATCCCAATGGGGGGAAGATACGCAGTATTTT.

This clonotype was counted between two and nine times. The chain recombines TRBV4-2 with TRBJ2-7, with D possibly being TRBD1 or TRBD2 (5 bases each). Trimming shortened V by 4 bases and J by 2 bases, and 12 bases separated the two germline ends. In germline, CDR1 is LGHNA, CDR2 YNFKEQ. This CDR3 contains 14 residues. CDR3 loop: CASSPLPGPYEQYF. CDR3 nucleotides: TGTGCCAGCAGCCCGCTTCCGGGGCCCTACGAGCAGTACTTC.

The chain uses TRBV24-1 and TRBJ2-2; unclear D gene. This CDR3 spans 16 amino acids. Germline V gene data show CDR1 as KGHDR and CDR2 as SFDVKD. V lost 3 bases and J lost 4, with 14 bases in between. Written as DNA, the CDR3 is TGTGCCACCAGTGATGCGCGAGGACCCACCACCGGGGAGCTGTTTTTT. It translates to CATSDARGPTTGELFF.

CDR3 nucleotide sequence: TGCAGTGCTCTTGATCTAATCGGGGGAGAGACCCAGTACTTC. Its protein is CSALDLIGGETQYF. The rearrangement uses TRBV20-1 and TRBJ2-5; TRBD2 might be the D (6 bases). V lost 5 bases and J lost 4, with 17 bases in between. The germline V gene encodes CDR1 DFQATT and CDR2 SNEGSKA (reference sequence). The length of the CDR3 is 14 residues.

Ten or more counts support this clonotype. V gene TRBV27 combines with J gene TRBJ1-5; D is uncertain. Germline assignment: CDR1 MNHEY and CDR2 SMNVEV (reference sequence). V was shortened by 8 bases and J by 0 bases, with 11 bases between the two germline ends. This CDR3 comprises 14 residues. In DNA, the CDR3 is TGTGCCAGCCTCAGGAGGGATAGCAATCAGCCCCAGCATTTT. This codes for CASLRRDSNQPQHF.

This clonotype was seen only a few times. V is TRBV20-1 and J is TRBJ2-5; the D gene is possibly TRBD1 (6 bases). V was shortened by 5 bases and J by 5 bases, with 15 bases between the two germline ends. The CDR3 has 13 amino acids. Germline CDR1 is DFQATT and CDR2 is SNEGSKA (reference sequence). In DNA, the CDR3 is TGCAGTGCTCCTGGTTCAGGGGAGGAGACCCAGTACTTC. Translating it yields CSAPGSGEETQYF.

The chain recombines TRBV7-2 with TRBJ2-2, with 13 bases identical to TRBD2. The germline gives CDR1 SGHTA, CDR2 FQGNSA. The CDR3 is 15 amino acids. The J segment lost 7 bases and the V segment lost 4 bases, leaving 3 bases of the junction unmatched. The CDR3 DNA is TGTGCCAGCAGCTGGACTAGCGGGAGCGGCGGGGAGCTGTTTTTT. It is translated as CASSWTSGSGGELFF.

CDR3 in amino acids: CASSRREPRVYNEQFF. As DNA, the CDR3 is TGTGCCAGCAGCCGCCGGGAGCCGCGAGTCTACAATGAGCAGTTCTTC. V and J are TRBV11-2 and TRBJ2-1; tentatively, D is TRBD2 (6 bases). The ends were cut back, 5 bases at V and 3 bases at J, with 17 bases in the middle. Germline-derived CDR1 and CDR2 are SGHAT and FQNNGV. CDR3 size: 16 residues.

V and J are TRBV4-2 and TRBJ1-5; D unclear. Germline V gene sequence: CDR1 LGHNA, CDR2 YNFKEQ. V dropped 1 base and J dropped 2 bases, with 9 bases sitting between them. CDR3 length: 15 amino acids. The DNA of the CDR3 is TGTGCCAGCAGCCAAGCTCCGAATGGCAATCAGCCCCAGCATTTT. Translating it yields CASSQAPNGNQPQHF.

The V and J genes are TRBV20-1 and TRBJ1-1; D is ambiguous. Looked up from germline, CDR1 is DFQATT and CDR2 is SNEGSKA (reference sequence). Trimming cost V 3 bases and J 6 bases, with 14 bases left between them. The CDR3 contains 13 residues. Here the CDR3 reads CSASTELGAEAFF. CDR3 nucleotide sequence: TGCAGTGCTAGTACGGAGCTTGGGGCTGAAGCTTTCTTT.